This passage covers 14 T cell receptor beta chains from one sample sequenced in a study of T cells in Graves' hyperthyroidism and ophthalmopathy. TCR beta CDR3 regions were amplified from RNA. A first-round RT-PCR of the TCR CDR3 used the HTBI primer set. Each CDR3 protein is one row after TCRdb ran MiXCR on the multiplex PCR reads. The sample carries under 700,000 distinct CDR3 sequences, around 15% recorded once. The material sequenced was blood. These receptors all come from a woman between 18 and 29 years old with Graves' hyperthyroidism.

The chain is built from TRBV12-5 and TRBJ2-7; D is unresolved. V was pared by 0 bases and J by 3 bases, with 18 bases between. Germline V gives CDR1 LGHNT, CDR2 FRNRAP. The CDR3 is made up of 17 amino acids. The CDR3 region is CASGLVLGATRDYEQYF. CDR3 sequence (DNA): TGTGCTAGTGGTTTGGTATTGGGCGCCACAAGGGACTACGAGCAGTACTTC.

At least ten counts were recorded for this clonotype. The chain uses TRBV28 and TRBJ2-7; 7 positions match TRBD1. This CDR3 has 16 amino acids. J gave up 1 base and V 4 bases, and 10 bases lay outside the gene matches. Germline V gene lookup returns CDR1 MDHEN and CDR2 SYDVKM. The CDR3 nucleotides are TGTGCCAGCAGTTGGGAGACAGGGAAGGAGTCCTACGAGCAGTACTTC. Translated, it gives CASSWETGKESYEQYF.

The chain couples TRBV12-3 or TRBV12-4 to TRBJ2-1; D is unresolved. This CDR3 is 14 amino acids long. With 2 bases removed from V and 2 bases from J, the gap between germline ends came to 7 bases. Here the CDR3 DNA reads TGTGCCAGCAGTTTAAGGCTTCCCTACAATGAGCAGTTCTTC. This sequence encodes CASSLRLPYNEQFF.

This clonotype was detected once. The V gene is TRBV5-1, the J gene TRBJ2-4; 10 bases fit TRBD2. With 3 bases clipped from V and 2 bases from J, the junction kept 5 bases outside the gene matches. The CDR3 extends over 16 amino acids. Germline lookup yields CDR1 SGHRS and CDR2 YFSETQ. CDR3 bases: TGCGCCAGCAGCTCAGCGGGAGGGCGGACCAAAAACATTCAGTACTTC. This encodes CASSSAGGRTKNIQYF.

This clonotype was detected ten times or more. The chain carries TRBV2 and TRBJ1-1; D ambiguous. The CDR3 is made up of 13 amino acids. Deletions cut 1 base from V and 5 bases from J, with 8 bases between. Germline lookup yields CDR1 SNHLY and CDR2 FYNNEI. CDR3 protein: CASSEGEQTEAFF. Written as DNA, the CDR3 is TGTGCCAGCAGTGAAGGGGAGCAGACTGAAGCTTTCTTT.

The J gene is TRBJ2-5, the V gene TRBV9; D remains ambiguous. This CDR3 has 12 residues. The V gene's germline CDR1 is SGDLS and CDR2 YYNGEE. V dropped 5 bases and J dropped 2 bases, with 7 bases sitting between them. The CDR3 spells CASSEKQETQYF. The CDR3 DNA follows: TGTGCCAGCAGTGAAAAACAAGAGACCCAGTACTTC.

This clonotype was recorded at least ten times. V usage is TRBV5-6 and J usage is TRBJ2-3, with D unclear. Per germline, CDR1 SGHDT and CDR2 YYEEEE. The CDR3 runs 12 residues. Deletions cut 5 bases from V and 5 bases from J, with 9 bases between. The CDR3 DNA follows: TGTGCCAGCAGAATAGGGCTAGATACGCAGTATTTT. This encodes CASRIGLDTQYF. The variable domain in full, completed from reference TRBV5-6 and TRBJ2-3, reads DAGVTQSPTHLIKTRGQQVTLRCSPKSGHDTVSWYQQALGQGPQFIFQYYEEEERQRGNFPDRFSGHQFPNYSSELNVNALLLGDSALYLCASRIGLDTQYFGPGTRLTVL.

This clonotype was seen a handful of times. The chain employs TRBV18 and TRBJ2-3; 8 nucleotides line up with TRBD2. The CDR3 extends over 17 amino acids. V shed 3 bases and J 3 bases; nucleotides not matched to a gene: 11. Looked up from germline, CDR1 is KGHSH and CDR2 is LQKENI. The CDR3 bases are TGTGCCAGCTCACCGGACCCGAGCGGGAGTTGGACAGATACGCAGTATTTT. Translated, it gives CASSPDPSGSWTDTQYF.

This clonotype was observed a few times. The genes are TRBV6-5 and TRBJ1-2, with TRBD1 matching over 9 bases. The CDR3 has 16 amino acids. V shed 0 bases and J 4 bases; nucleotides not matched to a gene: 6. In germline, CDR1 is MNHEY, CDR2 SVGAGI. CDR3 in DNA: TGTGCCAGCAGTTACTCGATAGGGACAGGGACCTATGGCTACACCTTC. It is translated as CASSYSIGTGTYGYTF.

CDR3 sequence: CASKARGELNEQFF. Written as DNA, the CDR3 is TGTGCCAGCAAGGCCCGGGGGGAGCTCAATGAGCAGTTCTTC. The rearrangement links TRBV6-2 or TRBV6-3 to TRBJ2-1; 7 bases fit TRBD2. With V trimmed by 7 bases and J by 6 bases, 9 bases remained unmatched. This CDR3 is 14 amino acids long. The germline gives CDR1 MNHEY, CDR2 SVGEGT.

The chain links TRBV7-2 to TRBJ2-1, with 14 bases that match TRBD2. The CDR3 consists of 16 residues. Germline V gene lookup returns CDR1 SGHTA and CDR2 FQGNSA. The V gene end was trimmed by 5 bases and the J gene end by 6 bases; junction bases not matched to a gene: 6. CDR3 nucleotide sequence: TGTGCCAGCAGCCTAGATGGGACTAGCGGGAGCAATGAGCAGTTCTTC. This codes for CASSLDGTSGSNEQFF. Together with reference TRBV7-2 and TRBJ2-1, the CDR3 gives the full variable domain: GAGVSQSPSNKVTEKGKDVELRCDPISGHTALYWYRQSLGQGLEFLIYFQGNSAPDKSGLPSDRFSAERTGGSVSTLTIQRTQQEDSAVYLCASSLDGTSGSNEQFFGPGTRLTVL.

This sequence joins TRBV29-1 and TRBJ2-7; TRBD1 or TRBD2 may be the D gene (6 bases each). In germline, CDR1 is SQVTM, CDR2 ANQGSEA. The CDR3 runs 13 residues. The V end lost 6 bases, the J end lost 0 bases, and 12 bases lay between the germline ends. The CDR3 sequence: CSVGGRDSYEQYF. In nucleotides, the CDR3 is TGCAGCGTGGGGGGCAGGGACTCCTACGAGCAGTACTTC.

This clonotype was detected ten times or more. J is TRBJ1-2 and V is TRBV12-3 or TRBV12-4; 10 bases agree with TRBD1. V trimming: 4 bases; J trimming: 6 bases; junction bases outside the gene matches: 2. The CDR3 spans 13 residues. The CDR3 region has the DNA TGTGCCAGCAGTTCTGGGACAGGGGATGGCTACACCTTC. This encodes CASSSGTGDGYTF.

This clonotype was counted ten times or more. The CDR3 DNA is TGTGCCAGCAGTGAAGTGGCCGGGGCAAAGCAGTACTTC. The encoded protein is CASSEVAGAKQYF. The chain employs TRBV2 and TRBJ2-7; the D gene could be TRBD1 or TRBD2 (5 bases each). The CDR3 is 13 amino acids. Per germline, CDR1 SNHLY and CDR2 FYNNEI. Trimming removed 1 base from V and 8 bases from J, with 12 bases in between.